The sequence of this TCR beta chain was determined in a study of sequential checkpoint blockade in melanoma. Clones were read by immunoSEQ multiplex PCR, and TCRdb kept only the in-frame ones, dropping some. This repertoire shows tens of thousands of clones, roughly 76% found once; its top ten account for around 30%. The trim removed 6 bases at V and 6 bases at J, leaving 7 bases unmatched. The CDR3 runs 14 residues. Germline-derived CDR1 and CDR2 are MDHEN and SYDVKM. Treatment given: randomized to nivolumab then ipilimumab (arm A) or the reverse (arm B). The rearrangement links TRBV28 to TRBJ2-2, with 7 bases that match TRBD1. The specimen comprised CD8+ T cells sorted from blood (inferred from file names), sampled from a patient given nivolumab and ipilimumab in sequence. This sequence originates from a human donor with melanoma. DNA for the CDR3: TGTGCCAGCAGCCCTGACAGGGCCTCCGGGGAGCTGTTTTTT. It codes for CASSPDRASGELFF.